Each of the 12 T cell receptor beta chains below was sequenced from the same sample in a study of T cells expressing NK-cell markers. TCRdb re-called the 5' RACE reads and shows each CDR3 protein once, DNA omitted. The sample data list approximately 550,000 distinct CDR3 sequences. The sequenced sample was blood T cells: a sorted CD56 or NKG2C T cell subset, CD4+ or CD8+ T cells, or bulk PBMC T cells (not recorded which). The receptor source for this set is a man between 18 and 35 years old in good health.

The CDR3: CASTKAGTGTDTQYF. V and J are TRBV7-2 and TRBJ2-3; TCRdb names TRBD1, which stays unverified in the absence of DNA. This CDR3 is built from 15 residues. CDR1 SGHTA and CDR2 FQGNSA come from the germline V gene.

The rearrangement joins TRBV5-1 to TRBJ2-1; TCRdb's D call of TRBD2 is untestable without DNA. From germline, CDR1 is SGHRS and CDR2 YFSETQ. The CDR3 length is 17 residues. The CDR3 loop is CASSLAHGLGGVNEQFF.

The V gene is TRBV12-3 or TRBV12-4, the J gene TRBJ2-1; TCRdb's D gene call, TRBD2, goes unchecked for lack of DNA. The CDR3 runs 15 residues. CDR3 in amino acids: CATRLAASSYNEQFF.

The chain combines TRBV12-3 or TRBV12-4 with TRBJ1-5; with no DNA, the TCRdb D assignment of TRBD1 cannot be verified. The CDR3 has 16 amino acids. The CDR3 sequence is CASSSEAGQGGQPQHF.

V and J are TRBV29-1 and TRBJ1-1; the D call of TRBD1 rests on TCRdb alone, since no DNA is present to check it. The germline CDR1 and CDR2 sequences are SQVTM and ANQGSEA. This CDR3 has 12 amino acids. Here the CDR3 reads CSVLDRDTEAFF.

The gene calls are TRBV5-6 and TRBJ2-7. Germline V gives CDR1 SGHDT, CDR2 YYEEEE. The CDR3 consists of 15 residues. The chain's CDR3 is CASTPKIAVTSEQYF.

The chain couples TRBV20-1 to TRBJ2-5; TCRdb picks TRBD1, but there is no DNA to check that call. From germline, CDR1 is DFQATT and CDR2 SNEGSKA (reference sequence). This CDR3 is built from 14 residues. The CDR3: CSASIPPGRETQYF.

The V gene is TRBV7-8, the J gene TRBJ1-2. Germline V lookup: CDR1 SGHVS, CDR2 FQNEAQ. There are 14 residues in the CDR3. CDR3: CASSLDQGLYGYTF.

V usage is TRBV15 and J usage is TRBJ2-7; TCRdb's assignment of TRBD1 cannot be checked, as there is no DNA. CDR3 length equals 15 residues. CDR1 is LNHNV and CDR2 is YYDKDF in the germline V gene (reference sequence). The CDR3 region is CATSRGTGGYHEQYF.

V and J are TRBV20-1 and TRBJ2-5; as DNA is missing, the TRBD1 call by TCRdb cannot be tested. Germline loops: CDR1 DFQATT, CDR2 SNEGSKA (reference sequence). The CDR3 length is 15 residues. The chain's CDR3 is CSAITGASSQETQYF.

The CDR3 protein is CSARLTGSYEQYF. This sequence joins TRBV20-1 and TRBJ2-7; there is no DNA to check the TCRdb D call of TRBD1. Germline V CDR1 and CDR2: DFQATT, SNEGSKA (reference sequence). This CDR3 has 13 residues.

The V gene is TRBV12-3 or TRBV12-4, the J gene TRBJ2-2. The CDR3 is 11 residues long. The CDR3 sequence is CASLYDGELFF.